The TCR beta chain under discussion was sequenced for a study of shared clonotypes between healthy human individuals. Study outcomes and limitations: Clonotype sharing among donors, it was expected, would be affected by sequencing depth.

This CDR3 region has 13 residues. Between the trimmed V and J ends, which lost 6 bases and 2 bases, there was a span of 10 bases. The V gene's germline CDR1 is MDHEN and CDR2 SYDVKM. Generated by immunoSEQ multiplex PCR, the TCRdb table keeps only in-frame clones and is missing some. The sample consists of around 1.5 million clones, nearly 99% of them appearing once. On this clone: Its antigen is not identified. This same CDR3 is encoded by further DNA sequences in the sample.

A CD45RA-negative memory subset and a CD45RA+ naive subset were separated from the CD4+ cells. This TCR was recovered from a man younger than 40 in good health. The specimen was naive CD4+ T cells sorted from blood. Described subset: CD45RA+ positively selected. V usage is TRBV28 and J usage is TRBJ1-1; D perhaps matches TRBD1 (5 bases). For the CDR3, the DNA is TGTGCCAGCAGGGACACGGTAAACACTGAAGCTTTCTTT. This encodes CASRDTVNTEAFF.